The clone carrying this T cell receptor beta chain was seen more than once but under ten times. Antigen: not known. This CDR3 is 15 amino acids long. CDR1 MNHEY and CDR2 SVGAGI come from the germline V gene. The V gene lost 2 bases and the J gene lost 0 bases, with 5 bases spanning the gap. TCRdb keeps only in-frame clones here, not all; method: immunoSEQ multiplex PCR. The table records about 98,000 clones, about 90% of them present only once. The entry originates in a study of radiotherapy plus CTLA-4 blockade in lung cancer. Broader study findings: Blood-borne expansion of tumor-derived TCR clones followed radiotherapy plus ipilimumab.

Source: peripheral blood, taken from a patient treated with radiotherapy plus ipilimumab. The chain links TRBV6-5 to TRBJ2-6; a possible D gene is TRBD2 (5 bases). This TCR derives from a human donor with non-small cell lung cancer that progressed on radiotherapy plus ipilimumab. The CDR3 region has the DNA TGTGCCAGCAGTTACCGGGACTCTGGGGCCAACGTCCTGACTTTC. Translating gives CASSYRDSGANVLTF.